Each of the 18 T cell receptor beta chains below was sequenced from the same sample in a study of cytomegalovirus exposure and HLA in healthy donors. PCR employed 60 Vbeta and 13 Jbeta primers. The protocol was immunoSEQ multiplex PCR, while the TCRdb copy is restricted to in-frame clones and leaves out a portion. The sample carries about 160,000 clones, 80% to 85% recorded once. Sequencing was performed on PBMCs. These receptors were obtained from a man over 45 in good health and CMV-seropositive.

The chain recombines TRBV7-9 with TRBJ2-7, with 7 bases aligning to TRBD2. V was pared by 5 bases and J by 5 bases, with 9 bases of the junction left unmatched. The CDR3 consists of 14 residues. The germline V gene has CDR1 SEHNR and CDR2 FQNEAQ (reference sequence). The CDR3 bases are TGTGCCAGCAGCCCCCCCGGGGGGAGCAACGAGCAGTACTTC. Its protein is CASSPPGGSNEQYF.

This clone has only a few counts. This CDR3 is missing its conserved last phenylalanine or tryptophan, likely due to a read error. No DNA is shown, since the ends of the CDR3 on it are uncertain; the CDR3 is the one TCRdb lists. This rearrangement joins TRBV25-1 to TRBJ1-5. Looked up from germline, CDR1 is MGHDK and CDR2 is SYGVNS. The length of the CDR3 is 9 amino acids, counting both ends. This CDR3 reads CASLLPTSV.

This sequence joins TRBV6-5 and TRBJ2-1, with D possibly TRBD2 on 7 matching bases. The CDR3 contains 13 residues. Trimming took 5 bases from V and 6 from J, leaving 11 bases between them. Germline CDR1 and CDR2: MNHEY and SVGAGI. CDR3 nucleotide sequence: TGTGCCAGCAGTGGGGGGGGCGTCAATGAGCAGTTCTTC. Translating it yields CASSGGGVNEQFF.

This sequence joins TRBV7-8 and TRBJ1-4, with D perhaps TRBD1 (6 bases). The CDR3 length is 15 residues. From germline, CDR1 is SGHVS and CDR2 FQNEAQ. Trimming stripped 5 bases from V and 3 bases from J, with 13 bases between. CDR3 in DNA: TGTGCCAGCAGCCTCCGGGACACCCCTAATGAAAAACTGTTTTTT. Translating it yields CASSLRDTPNEKLFF.

V and J are TRBV6-5 and TRBJ2-5, with 7 positions matching TRBD1. Germline assignment: CDR1 MNHEY and CDR2 SVGAGI. CDR3 length: 11 residues. Trimming at V came to 6 bases and at J to 14 bases, leaving 9 bases not matched to a gene. The CDR3 coding sequence is TGTGCCAGCAGCGGGCGAGGGACAGTATACTTC. This codes for CASSGRGTVYF.

The CDR3 protein is CASSPGLATSTDTQYF. The CDR3 DNA follows: TGTGCCAGCAGCCCGGGACTAGCGACCAGCACAGATACGCAGTATTTT. The V and J genes are TRBV6-4 and TRBJ2-3, with 10 bases matching TRBD2. After removal of 6 bases from V and 0 bases from J, the junction contained 6 bases not matched to a gene. This CDR3 region has 16 residues. Per germline, CDR1 MRHNA and CDR2 SNTAGT.

This sequence joins TRBV2 and TRBJ1-2; D ambiguous. CDR3 length equals 15 residues. V lost 1 base to trimming and J lost 5 bases, with 14 bases between them. The V gene's germline CDR1 is SNHLY and CDR2 FYNNEI. The DNA for the CDR3 is TGTGCCAGCAGTGAAGACAGCGGGGTGCCTTATGGCTACACCTTC. This codes for CASSEDSGVPYGYTF.

The CDR3: CASMLAGDGGDEQFF. The CDR3 DNA is TGCGCCAGCATGCTAGCGGGAGATGGAGGGGATGAGCAGTTCTTC. The chain has TRBV4-1 and TRBJ2-1, with 10 bases matching TRBD2. V shed 7 bases and J 8 bases; nucleotides not matched to a gene: 11. This CDR3 spans 15 amino acids. CDR1 MGHRA and CDR2 YSYEKL come from the germline V gene.

This sequence joins TRBV7-6 and TRBJ2-1; a weak D match, TRBD2 (6 bases). The CDR3 covers 15 residues. Germline lookup yields CDR1 SGHVS and CDR2 FNYEAQ. With 1 base removed from V and 4 bases from J, the gap between germline ends came to 11 bases. DNA of the CDR3: TGTGCCAGCAGCTTAGAGGGTGGGACTTACAATGAGCAGTTCTTC. Protein: CASSLEGGTYNEQFF. The full variable domain, rest sourced from reference TRBV7-6 and TRBJ2-1, is GAGVSQSPRYKVTKRGQDVALRCDPISGHVSLYWYRQALGQGPEFLTYFNYEAQQDKSGLPNDRFSAERPEGSISTLTIQRTEQRDSAMYRCASSLEGGTYNEQFFGPGTRLTVL.

This clone appeared a few times. This chain's CDR3 is CASSEGTGSSGNTIYF. CDR3 in DNA: TGCGCCAGCAGCGAAGGGACAGGGTCATCCGGAAACACCATATATTTT. The rearrangement joins TRBV4-1 to TRBJ1-3; 9 bases are shared with TRBD1. The V and J ends lost 5 bases and 4 bases, in that order; junction bases with no gene match: 9. Germline V CDR1 and CDR2: MGHRA, YSYEKL. The CDR3 runs to 16 residues.

The rearrangement links TRBV7-2 to TRBJ2-2, with a possible D match to TRBD2 (5 bases). Germline CDR1 reads SGHTA; CDR2 reads FQGNSA. The germline V and J ends were trimmed by 0 bases and 5 bases, with 7 bases remaining between them. This CDR3 comprises 14 residues. The CDR3 nucleotides are TGTGCCAGCAGCTTAGCAGAGGGTACCGGGGAGCTGTTTTTT. Residues: CASSLAEGTGELFF.

This clone was detected only once. The J gene is TRBJ2-1, the V gene TRBV19, with D tentatively TRBD2 (6 bases). The V end lost 6 bases, the J end lost 3 bases, and 18 bases lay between the germline ends. The CDR3 contains 16 residues. CDR1 is LNHDA, CDR2 SQIVND, per germline (reference sequence). The DNA of the CDR3 is TGTGCCAGTAGGACCTGGCGGGATGGGGACTACAATGAGCAGTTCTTC. This codes for CASRTWRDGDYNEQFF.

V gene TRBV9 combines with J gene TRBJ2-1, with 16 bases aligning to TRBD2. J was trimmed by 5 bases and V by 1 base; bases with no gene match: 12. Germline V gene data show CDR1 as SGDLS and CDR2 as YYNGEE. The CDR3 runs 20 residues. The CDR3 bases are TGTGCCAGCAGCGTATCTACTTCCGGGACTAGCGGGGGGGATAACAATGAGCAGTTCTTC. Translated, it gives CASSVSTSGTSGGDNNEQFF.

This clone was counted a few times. This rearrangement joins TRBV7-9 to TRBJ2-7, with 9 bases that match TRBD1. This CDR3 region has 13 residues. CDR1 and CDR2 (germline): SEHNR, FQNEAQ (reference sequence). V shed 1 base and J 8 bases; nucleotides not matched to a gene: 3. CDR3 protein: CASSLVGTGQQYF. CDR3 nucleotide sequence: TGTGCCAGCAGCTTAGTTGGGACAGGGCAGCAGTACTTC.

Points on this clone: Other nucleotide sequences in the sample specify the same CDR3. This chain uses TRBV18 with TRBJ2-7; D is unresolved. V was clipped by 2 bases and J by 3 bases, with 5 bases between them. The germline V gene encodes CDR1 KGHSH and CDR2 LQKENI. The CDR3 has 12 residues. The CDR3 spells CASSPSSYEQYF. The CDR3 bases are TGTGCCAGCTCACCATCCAGCTACGAGCAGTACTTC.

Comments on this clone: Other DNA sequences of this sample code for an identical CDR3. The J gene is TRBJ2-2, the V gene TRBV10-3; 9 bases agree with TRBD1. J gave up 4 bases and V 5 bases, and 5 bases lay outside the gene matches. The CDR3 totals 15 residues. Germline assignment: CDR1 ENHRY and CDR2 SYGVKD. This CDR3 is CAISPGQGGTGELFF. CDR3 sequence (DNA): TGTGCCATCAGTCCGGGACAGGGAGGCACCGGGGAGCTGTTTTTT.

The chain joins TRBV28 to TRBJ1-1; D might be TRBD1 (5 bases). The CDR3 totals 14 residues. Looked up from germline, CDR1 is MDHEN and CDR2 is SYDVKM. V gave up 6 bases and J gave up 1 base, with 12 bases separating them. The CDR3 DNA reads as TGTGCCAGCAGACCTATCAGGGAGAACACTGAAGCTTTCTTT. Amino acid sequence: CASRPIRENTEAFF.

The table lists this clone with a few counts. DNA of the CDR3: TGTGCCAGTAGTATCGGCGAGGGTCGGTACAATGAGCAGTTCTTC. Translated: CASSIGEGRYNEQFF. The rearrangement links TRBV19 to TRBJ2-1; perhaps TRBD2 as D (5 bases). V shed 3 bases and J shed 4 bases, with 13 bases lying between them. Per the germline V gene, CDR1 is LNHDA and CDR2 is SQIVND (reference sequence). The CDR3 covers 15 residues.